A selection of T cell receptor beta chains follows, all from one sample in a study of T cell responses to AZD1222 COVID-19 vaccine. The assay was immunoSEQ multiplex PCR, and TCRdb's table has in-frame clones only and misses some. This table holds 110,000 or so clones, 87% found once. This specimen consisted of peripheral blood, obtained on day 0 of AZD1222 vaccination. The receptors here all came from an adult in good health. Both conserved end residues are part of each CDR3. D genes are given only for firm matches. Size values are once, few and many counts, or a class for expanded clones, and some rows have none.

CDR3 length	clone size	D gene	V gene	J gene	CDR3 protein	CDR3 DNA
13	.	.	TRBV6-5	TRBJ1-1	CASSPLINTEAFF	TGTGCCAGCAGTCCGTTGATCAACACTGAAGCTTTCTTT
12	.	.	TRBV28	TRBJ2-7	CASREGGYEQYF	TGTGCCAGCAGAGAAGGGGGCTACGAGCAGTACTTC
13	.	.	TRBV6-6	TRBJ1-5	CASSWTVNQPQHF	TGTGCCAGCAGCTGGACAGTAAATCAGCCCCAGCATTTT
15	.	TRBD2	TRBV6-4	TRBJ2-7	CASINTSGVSYEQYF	TGTGCCAGCATAAATACTAGCGGAGTTTCCTACGAGCAGTACTTC
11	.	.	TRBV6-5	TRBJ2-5	CASSKKETQYF	TGTGCCAGCAGTAAGAAAGAGACCCAGTACTTC
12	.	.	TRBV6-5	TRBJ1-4	CAGRRFNEKLFF	TGTGCCGGCAGACGTTTTAATGAAAAACTGTTTTTT
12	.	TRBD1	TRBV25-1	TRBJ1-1	CASKTGTGGAFF	TGTGCCAGCAAGACAGGGACTGGTGGGGCTTTCTTT
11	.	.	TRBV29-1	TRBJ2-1	CSVGRSDQQFF	TGCAGCGTTGGAAGGTCGGACCAGCAGTTCTTC
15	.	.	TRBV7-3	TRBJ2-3	CASSFGGSGWSTQYF	TGTGCCAGCAGTTTCGGGGGATCAGGGTGGAGTACGCAGTATTTT
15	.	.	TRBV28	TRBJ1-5	CASRSGGVHNQPQHF	TGTGCCAGCAGATCGGGAGGGGTTCATAATCAGCCCCAGCATTTT
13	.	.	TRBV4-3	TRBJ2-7	CASSVRDGYEQYF	TGCGCCAGCAGCGTCCGGGATGGGTACGAGCAGTACTTC
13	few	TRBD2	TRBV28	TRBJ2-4	CASTLAGSNIQYF	TGTGCCAGCACCTTAGCGGGATCAAACATTCAGTACTTC
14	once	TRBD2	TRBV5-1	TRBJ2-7	CASSLTGLATEQYF	TGCGCCAGCAGCTTGACGGGACTAGCCACCGAGCAGTACTTC
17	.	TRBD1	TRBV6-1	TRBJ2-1	CASSEGTGFRRHNEQFF	TGTGCCAGCAGTGAAGGGACAGGGTTCCGTCGCCACAATGAGCAGTTCTTC
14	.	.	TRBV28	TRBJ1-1	CASSLGQKNTEAFF	TGTGCCAGCAGTCTCGGACAGAAGAACACTGAAGCTTTCTTT
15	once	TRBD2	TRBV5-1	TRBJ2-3	CASSDTGTSIDTLYF	TGCGCCAGCAGCGACACCGGGACTAGCATTGACACGCTGTATTTT
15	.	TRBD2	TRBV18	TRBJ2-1	CASSPGTSGFDEQFF	TGTGCCAGCTCCCCAGGGACTAGCGGTTTCGATGAGCAGTTCTTC
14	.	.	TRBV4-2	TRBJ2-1	CASSPEAGRNEQFF	TGTGCCAGCAGCCCTGAGGCGGGGCGCAATGAGCAGTTCTTC
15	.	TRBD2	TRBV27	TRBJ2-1	CASSRTSGGYNEQFF	TGTGCCAGCAGTCGAACTAGCGGGGGTTACAATGAGCAGTTCTTC
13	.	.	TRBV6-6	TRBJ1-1	CARRQAADTEAFF	TGTGCCAGGCGACAGGCGGCGGACACTGAAGCTTTCTTT
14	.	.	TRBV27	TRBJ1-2	CASSLKGTNYGYTF	TGTGCCAGCAGTTTAAAAGGGACCAACTATGGCTACACCTTC
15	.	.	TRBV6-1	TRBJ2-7	CASSESGVGPNEQYF	TGTGCCAGCAGTGAATCGGGGGTGGGTCCTAACGAGCAGTACTTC
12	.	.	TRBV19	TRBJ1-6	CASSIGASPLHF	TGTGCCAGTAGTATAGGGGCATCACCCCTCCACTTT
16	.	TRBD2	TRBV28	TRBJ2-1	CASSFGTSGRLGEQFF	TGTGCCAGCAGTTTCGGGACTAGCGGGAGATTGGGTGAGCAGTTCTTC
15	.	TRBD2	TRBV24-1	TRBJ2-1	CATSDISGGYNEQFF	TGTGCCACCAGTGATATTAGCGGGGGCTACAATGAGCAGTTCTTC
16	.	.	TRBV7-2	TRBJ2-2	CASSLEGPDRSGELFF	TGTGCCAGCAGCTTAGAAGGTCCGGACCGGTCCGGGGAGCTGTTTTTT
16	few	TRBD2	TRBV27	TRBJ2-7	CASSFFWREIIRGQYF	TGTGCCAGCAGTTTCTTCTGGCGGGAGATAATACGGGGGCAGTACTTC
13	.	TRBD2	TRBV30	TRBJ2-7	CAWSIAGGLQQYF	TGTGCCTGGAGTATAGCGGGAGGGTTGCAGCAGTACTTC
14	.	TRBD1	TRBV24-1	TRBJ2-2	CATGRGLGVGELFF	TGTGCCACCGGCAGGGGGCTTGGGGTCGGGGAGCTGTTTTTT
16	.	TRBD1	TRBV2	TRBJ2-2	CASMMGGTGATGELFF	TGTGCCAGCATGATGGGGGGGACAGGGGCCACCGGGGAGCTGTTTTTT
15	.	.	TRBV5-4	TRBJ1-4	CASTISGPGDEKLFF	TGTGCCAGCACAATTTCAGGACCGGGAGATGAAAAACTGTTTTTT
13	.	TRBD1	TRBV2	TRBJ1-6	CARRTGENSPLHF	TGTGCCAGACGGACAGGGGAAAACTCACCCCTCCACTTT
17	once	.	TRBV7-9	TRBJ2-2	CASSPKLRLATTGELFF	TGTGCCAGCAGCCCCAAGTTGCGGTTAGCGACCACCGGGGAGCTGTTTTTT
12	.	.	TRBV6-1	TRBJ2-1	CASSGRSNEQFF	TGTGCCAGCAGCGGACGGTCCAATGAGCAGTTCTTC
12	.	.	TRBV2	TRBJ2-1	CASKEGGNEQFF	TGTGCCAGCAAAGAGGGGGGTAATGAGCAGTTCTTC
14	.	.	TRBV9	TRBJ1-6	CASSVRGDNSPLHF	TGTGCCAGCAGCGTCCGGGGCGATAATTCACCCCTCCACTTT
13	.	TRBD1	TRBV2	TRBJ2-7	CASRQGSLYEQYF	TGTGCCAGTAGACAGGGGTCCCTCTACGAGCAGTACTTC
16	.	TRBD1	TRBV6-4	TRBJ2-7	CASRDSGTGGSYEQYF	TGTGCCAGCAGAGACTCAGGGACAGGGGGTTCCTACGAGCAGTACTTC
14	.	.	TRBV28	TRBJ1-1	CASSYTGKKGEAFF	TGTGCCAGCAGCTACACAGGGAAAAAAGGTGAAGCTTTCTTT
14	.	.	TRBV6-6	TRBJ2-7	CASSYTLEWDEQYF	TGTGCCAGCAGTTACACCCTAGAATGGGACGAGCAGTACTTC
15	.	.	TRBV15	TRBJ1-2	CATSRDGKVFHGYTF	TGTGCCACCAGCAGAGACGGCAAGGTTTTCCATGGCTACACCTTC
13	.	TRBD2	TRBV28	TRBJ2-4	CASSLGGPNIQYF	TGTGCCAGCAGTCTGGGAGGGCCGAACATTCAGTACTTC
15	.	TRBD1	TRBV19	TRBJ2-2	CASSIGQGSGGELFF	TGTGCCAGTAGTATCGGACAGGGTTCAGGCGGGGAGCTGTTTTTT
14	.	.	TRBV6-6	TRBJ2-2	CASSATLNTGELFF	TGTGCCAGCAGTGCGACGTTGAACACCGGGGAGCTGTTTTTT
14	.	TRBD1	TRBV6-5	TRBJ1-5	CASSMTGPHQPQHF	TGTGCCAGCAGTATGACAGGGCCCCATCAGCCCCAGCATTTT
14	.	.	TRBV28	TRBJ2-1	CASTASRTYNEQFF	TGTGCCAGCACCGCTTCCCGGACCTACAATGAGCAGTTCTTC
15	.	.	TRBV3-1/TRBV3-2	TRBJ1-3	CASSQDRNSGNTIYF	TGTGCCAGCAGCCAAGACCGTAACTCTGGAAACACCATATATTTT
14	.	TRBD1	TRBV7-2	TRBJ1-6	CASSLATGNSPLHF	TGTGCCAGCAGCTTAGCGACAGGGAATTCACCCCTCCACTTT
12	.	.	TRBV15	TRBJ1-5	CATGDDHQPQHF	TGTGCCACCGGGGACGATCATCAGCCCCAGCATTTT
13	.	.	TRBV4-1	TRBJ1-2	CASSRGGWGVYTF	TGCGCCAGCAGCCGCGGCGGTTGGGGGGTCTACACCTTC